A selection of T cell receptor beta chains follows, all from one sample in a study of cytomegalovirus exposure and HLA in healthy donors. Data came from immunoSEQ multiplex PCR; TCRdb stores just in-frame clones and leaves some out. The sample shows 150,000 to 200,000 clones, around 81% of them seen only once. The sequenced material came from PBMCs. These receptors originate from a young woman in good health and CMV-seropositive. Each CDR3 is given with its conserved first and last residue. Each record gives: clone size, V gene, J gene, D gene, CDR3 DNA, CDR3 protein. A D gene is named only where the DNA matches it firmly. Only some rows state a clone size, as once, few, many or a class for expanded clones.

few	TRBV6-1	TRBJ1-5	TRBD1	TGTGCCACCAGAGGACAGGGCCATAGCAATCAGCCCCAGCATTTT	CATRGQGHSNQPQHF
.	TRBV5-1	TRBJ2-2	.	TGCGCCAGCAGCTTGGCGGGACACAGGAACACCGGGGAGCTGTTTTTT	CASSLAGHRNTGELFF
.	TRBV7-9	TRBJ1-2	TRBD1	TGTGCCAGCAGAGGTTCGGGGACAGGGCTTGGCTACACCTTC	CASRGSGTGLGYTF
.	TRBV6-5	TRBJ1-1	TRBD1	TGTGCCAGCATGAGACAGGGGGTTCTAAACACTGAAGCTTTCTTT	CASMRQGVLNTEAFF
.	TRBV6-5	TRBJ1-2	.	TGTGCCAGCAGACCCACAGGGAACTATGGCTACACCTTC	CASRPTGNYGYTF
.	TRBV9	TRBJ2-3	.	TGTGCCAGCAGCGTAGCGACACACACAGATACGCAGTATTTT	CASSVATHTDTQYF
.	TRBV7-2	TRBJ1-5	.	TGTGCCAGCAGCTTAGCGGTCCAGGGGAATCAGCCCCAGCATTTT	CASSLAVQGNQPQHF
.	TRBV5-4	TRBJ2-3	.	TGTGCCAGCAGCCTGGGAGGGACAGAGCAAAATACGCAGTATTTT	CASSLGGTEQNTQYF
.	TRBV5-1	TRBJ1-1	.	TGCGCCAGCAGCTCTAGAACGAACACTGAAGCTTTCTTT	CASSSRTNTEAFF
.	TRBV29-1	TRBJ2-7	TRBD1	TGCAGCGTTGAAGCCCCTAGTGTGGGACAGAGCTCCTACGAGCAGTACTTC	CSVEAPSVGQSSYEQYF
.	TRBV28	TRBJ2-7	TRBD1	TGTGCCAGCAGTTCCCTGGCAGGGGGTCGTTACGAGCAGTACTTC	CASSSLAGGRYEQYF
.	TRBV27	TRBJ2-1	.	TGTGCCAGCAGTTTACGATCTGTTCTTAGCTCCTACAATGAGCAGTTCTTC	CASSLRSVLSSYNEQFF
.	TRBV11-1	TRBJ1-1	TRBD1	TGTGCCAGCAGCCCCCCCGGGACAGGGGACAATTACACTGAAGCTTTCTTT	CASSPPGTGDNYTEAFF
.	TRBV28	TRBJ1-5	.	TGTGCCAGCAGTTTCTACCAGGAACATAGCAATCAGCCCCAGCATTTT	CASSFYQEHSNQPQHF
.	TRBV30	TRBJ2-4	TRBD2	TGTGCCTGGGGGCGGGGGGTCTCTCCAAACATTCAGTACTTC	CAWGRGVSPNIQYF
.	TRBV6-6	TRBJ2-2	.	TGTGCCAGCAGTTACGATGAGACAGCATACACCGGGGAGCTGTTTTTT	CASSYDETAYTGELFF
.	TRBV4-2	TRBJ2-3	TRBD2	TGTGCCAGCAGCCTAATAACCCGGACTAGCGGGGGTACAGATACGCAGTATTTT	CASSLITRTSGGTDTQYF
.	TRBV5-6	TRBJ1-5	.	TGTGCCAGCAGCTTGGGAGGGGGGGCGGGCCAGCCCCAGCATTTT	CASSLGGGAGQPQHF
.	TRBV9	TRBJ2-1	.	TGTGCCAGCAGCGTAGCTGGGGGGGCATCCTACAATGAGCAGTTCTTC	CASSVAGGASYNEQFF
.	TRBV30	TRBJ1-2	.	TGTGCCTGGGACGGAACCGGGGACTATGGCTACACCTTC	CAWDGTGDYGYTF
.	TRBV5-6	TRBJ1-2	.	TGTGCCAGCAGCTTGGAGGGGGTCTTGAGTTCGGGCTACACCTTC	CASSLEGVLSSGYTF
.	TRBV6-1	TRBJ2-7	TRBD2	TGTGCCAGCAGTGAAACACTAGCGGGGGGGCCGATAGCCCCCTACGAGCAGTACTTC	CASSETLAGGPIAPYEQYF
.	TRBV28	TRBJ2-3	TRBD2	TGTGCCGGTTCTTCTAGCGGGGGGGTAGTAGATACGCAGTATTTT	CAGSSSGGVVDTQYF